These T cell receptor beta chains were read from a single sample in a study of T cell changes during pregnancy in multiple sclerosis. Clones were read by immunoSEQ multiplex PCR, and TCRdb kept only the in-frame ones, dropping some. The data contain 33,000 or so clones, roughly 90% of them seen just once; the ten biggest clones take up approximately 5.8%. The sample was CD8+ T cells from peripheral blood mononuclear cells, taken in the second trimester of pregnancy. These receptors came from a female donor with multiple sclerosis, enrolled in a pregnancy study. The CDR3 runs from the conserved cysteine through the conserved F or W. D genes are given only for firm matches. Some rows have no size entry. The others give once, few or many, or a class for an expanded clone.

D: TRBD1
V: TRBV30
size: -
J: TRBJ2-1
CDR3: CAWGSGQGGQQEQFF
DNA: TGTGCCTGGGGGTCAGGACAGGGGGGACAGCAGGAGCAGTTCTTC

D: TRBD1
V: TRBV2
size: -
J: TRBJ2-1
CDR3: CASSDPAGTGTNEQFF
DNA: TGTGCCAGCAGTGACCCTGCTGGGACAGGGACCAATGAGCAGTTCTTC

D: TRBD2
V: TRBV4-3
size: -
J: TRBJ2-1
CDR3: CASSQSLAGGPDEQFF
DNA: TGCGCCAGCAGCCAGTCACTAGCGGGAGGGCCCGATGAGCAGTTCTTC

D: -
V: TRBV19
size: -
J: TRBJ2-1
CDR3: CASSDLRAVSYNEQFF
DNA: TGTGCCAGTAGTGATCTGCGGGCCGTCTCCTACAATGAGCAGTTCTTC

D: -
V: TRBV7-3
size: -
J: TRBJ2-3
CDR3: CASRPPGADTQYF
DNA: TGTGCCAGCAGACCCCCAGGGGCGGATACGCAGTATTTT

D: -
V: TRBV27
size: -
J: TRBJ2-1
CDR3: CASSDKYGEQFF
DNA: TGTGCCAGCAGTGACAAGTACGGTGAGCAGTTCTTC

D: -
V: TRBV9
size: -
J: TRBJ1-2
CDR3: CASSVQGENYGYTF
DNA: TGTGCCAGCAGCGTTCAAGGGGAAAACTATGGCTACACCTTC

D: TRBD1
V: TRBV7-9
size: once
J: TRBJ2-7
CDR3: CASSPRDREDEQYF
DNA: TGTGCCAGCAGCCCCCGGGACAGGGAGGACGAGCAGTACTTC

D: -
V: TRBV21-1
size: -
J: TRBJ2-7
CDR3: CASSINRQGEGSGNEQYF
DNA: TGTGCCAGCAGCATCAATCGGCAGGGGGAAGGAAGTGGGAACGAGCAGTACTTC

D: TRBD1
V: TRBV19
size: once
J: TRBJ1-5
CDR3: CASSDGRTGDNQPQHF
DNA: TGTGCCAGTAGTGACGGCAGGACAGGTGACAATCAGCCCCAGCATTTT

D: -
V: TRBV10-2
size: -
J: TRBJ2-1
CDR3: CATVVGSSYNEQFF
DNA: TGCGCCACCGTCGTGGGGAGCTCCTACAATGAGCAGTTCTTC

D: TRBD1
V: TRBV12-5
size: -
J: TRBJ2-6
CDR3: CASGWGPAGTGAGANVLTF
DNA: TGTGCTAGTGGTTGGGGTCCCGCCGGGACAGGGGCCGGGGCCAACGTCCTGACTTTC

D: -
V: TRBV15
size: -
J: TRBJ2-7
CDR3: CATSRDIGYEQYF
DNA: TGTGCCACCAGCAGAGATATCGGCTACGAGCAGTACTTC

D: -
V: TRBV27
size: once
J: TRBJ1-6
CDR3: CASSPGLGNSPLHF
DNA: TGTGCCAGCAGTCCGGGACTGGGTAATTCACCCCTCCACTTT

D: -
V: TRBV5-4
size: -
J: TRBJ1-1
CDR3: CASSSLGEGNTEAFF
DNA: TGTGCCAGCAGCTCTTTGGGGGAGGGGAACACTGAAGCTTTCTTT

D: TRBD2
V: TRBV19
size: -
J: TRBJ2-1
CDR3: CASSMGTSGYNEQFF
DNA: TGTGCCAGTAGTATGGGGACTAGCGGATACAATGAGCAGTTCTTC

D: TRBD1
V: TRBV5-6
size: once
J: TRBJ2-2
CDR3: CASSPEGQGITGELFF
DNA: TGTGCCAGCAGCCCCGAAGGACAGGGGATCACCGGGGAGCTGTTTTTT

D: TRBD1
V: TRBV27
size: -
J: TRBJ1-5
CDR3: CASSLGWTGDQPQHF
DNA: TGTGCCAGCAGTCTGGGTTGGACAGGGGACCAGCCCCAGCATTTT

D: -
V: TRBV7-6
size: once
J: TRBJ2-1
CDR3: CASSLSGEQFF
DNA: TGTGCCAGCAGCTTATCAGGGGAGCAGTTCTTC

D: TRBD2
V: TRBV5-5
size: -
J: TRBJ2-7
CDR3: CASSPGLAGGPDEQYF
DNA: TGTGCCAGCAGCCCGGGACTAGCGGGAGGGCCTGACGAGCAGTACTTC

D: TRBD1
V: TRBV29-1
size: -
J: TRBJ1-2
CDR3: CSVEDVEDRAPRSGYTF
DNA: TGCAGCGTTGAAGACGTGGAGGACAGGGCCCCCCGGAGCGGCTACACCTTC

D: TRBD1
V: TRBV7-9
size: -
J: TRBJ2-3
CDR3: CASSPRVGQGTSTDTQYF
DNA: TGTGCCAGCAGCCCTAGGGTTGGACAGGGGACGTCCACAGATACGCAGTATTTT

D: -
V: TRBV10-3
size: -
J: TRBJ2-7
CDR3: CATTHPTRTYEQYF
DNA: TGTGCCACGACTCACCCAACGCGTACCTACGAGCAGTACTTC